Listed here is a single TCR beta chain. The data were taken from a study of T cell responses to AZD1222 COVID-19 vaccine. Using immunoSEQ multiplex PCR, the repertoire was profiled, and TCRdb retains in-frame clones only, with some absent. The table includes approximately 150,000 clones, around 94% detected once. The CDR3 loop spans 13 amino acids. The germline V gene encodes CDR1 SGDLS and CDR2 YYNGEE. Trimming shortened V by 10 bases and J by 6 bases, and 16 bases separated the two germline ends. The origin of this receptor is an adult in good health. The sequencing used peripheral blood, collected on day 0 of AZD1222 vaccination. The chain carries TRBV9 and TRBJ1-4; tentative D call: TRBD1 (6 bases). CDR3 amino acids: CAPPRTADEKLFF. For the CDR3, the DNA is TGTGCCCCCCCCCGGACAGCAGATGAAAAACTGTTTTTT.